Sequencing of this T cell receptor (beta chain) was carried out in a study of Graves' ophthalmopathy and Graves' hyperthyroidism. This clonotype is medium-sized in the sample. RNA transcripts served as template for amplifying TCR beta CDR3 sequences. RT-PCR was first run with HTBI primers, then multiplex PCR in a second round. TCRdb reanalysed the multiplex PCR reads using MiXCR and keeps one entry per CDR3 protein. The sample has some 39,000 distinct CDR3 sequences, approximately 53% seen once; the top ten hold about 25%. Trimming took off 5 bases at V and 3 bases at J, with 14 bases between the two ends. This CDR3 has 14 amino acids. Germline V gene sequence: CDR1 MGHDK, CDR2 SYGVNS.

The sample was peripheral blood. The chain is built from TRBV25-1 and TRBJ2-7; D not certain. This TCR came from an adult woman with stable Graves' hyperthyroidism. As DNA, the CDR3 is TGTGCCAGCAGTCCGCTATCGGTTGTCTACGAGCAGTACTTC. Amino acid sequence: CASSPLSVVYEQYF.